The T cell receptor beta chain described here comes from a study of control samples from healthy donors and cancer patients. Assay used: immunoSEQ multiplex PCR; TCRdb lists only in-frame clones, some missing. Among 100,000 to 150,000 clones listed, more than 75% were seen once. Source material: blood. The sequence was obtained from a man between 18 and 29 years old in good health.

The CDR3 reads CASSYRIGTQYF. CDR3 nucleotide sequence: TGTGCCAGCAGCTACCGAATTGGGACCCAGTACTTC. This chain links TRBV7-9 with TRBJ2-5; D remains unclear. Germline V gene data show CDR1 as SEHNR and CDR2 as FQNEAQ (reference sequence). The CDR3 sequence is 12 residues long. V lost 4 bases, J lost 7 bases, and 10 bases lay in between.